This entry describes one T cell receptor beta chain. Its antigen remains unknown. This sample was included in a study of OX40 agonist ivuxolimab in advanced cancers. Study in general: Under the entry rules, prior anti-PD-1, anti-PD-L1 or anti-CTLA-4 therapy was allowed, and more than 35% had some.

The repertoire was sequenced with immunoSEQ multiplex PCR; TCRdb's copy has only in-frame clones and lacks some. This table holds 70,000 to 95,000 clones, over 70% found once. Findings and caveats of the study: Researchers report that CD8+ T cells had, on average, more expanded clones than CD4+. Both CD4+ and CD8+ T cell populations in blood had undergone clonal expansion by week 6 at 0.1 to 3.0 mg/kg.

V was trimmed by 1 base and J by 4 bases, leaving 9 bases between them. The germline CDR1 and CDR2 sequences are LNHNV and YYDKDF (reference sequence). This CDR3 has 14 residues. This TCR came from an adult with an advanced solid tumor such as melanoma, head and neck, liver or kidney cancer. The sequenced sample was CD4+ or CD8+ T cells sorted from blood, obtained in a trial of the OX40 agonist ivuxolimab. The chain links TRBV15 to TRBJ2-3, with D uncertain. The CDR3 region is CATSRVLQPDTQYF. The CDR3 bases are TGTGCCACCAGCAGAGTTTTACAACCAGATACGCAGTATTTT.